This T cell receptor (beta chain) was captured by sequencing in a study of monozygotic twins with inflammatory bowel disease. Eight reactions per sample, run separately, yielded cDNA. TCRdb reprocessed the 5' RACE reads, keeping one entry per CDR3 protein, no DNA. The sample table sets out around 450,000 distinct CDR3 sequences. T cells were not sorted, and total RNA was isolated straight from whole blood. General study findings and limits: Fewer clonotypes were shared with others by IBD patients than by healthy twins, especially with disease activity. A single strong clonotype or signal linked to IBD was not supported.

Germline CDR1 reads MNHEY; CDR2 reads SMNVEV (reference sequence). CDR3 length equals 15 residues. For this clonotype: Its antigen is undetermined.

V usage is TRBV27 and J usage is TRBJ2-1; the TRBD2 assignment by TCRdb is unverifiable without DNA. Sequenced: blood. This TCR came from a human donor with ulcerative colitis or Crohn's disease, or a healthy co-twin of an affected twin (not recorded which). CDR3 in amino acids: CASTAGLAVYNEQFF.